This T cell receptor (beta chain) was obtained from a study of T cell clonality in common variable immunodeficiency. Remarks on this clone: Its antigen is not identified.

CVID subjects had received replacement immunoglobulin for at least one year. CVID subjects were neither ill nor on immunomodulatory or immunosuppressive medication at sampling. Overall study results and limits: Patient heterogeneity in the CVID cohort limited correlations between repertoire features and clinical complications. Reportedly, TCR beta sequences from common variable immunodeficiency showed fewer deletions and N-nucleotide insertions.

Equal genomic DNA amounts from CVID and control samples were sequenced. Method: immunoSEQ multiplex PCR; TCRdb's copy keeps in-frame clones and lacks some. There are tens of thousands of clones in the sample, none observed a single time. The sequencing sample was made of peripheral blood mononuclear cells. The clonotype originates from a human donor with common variable immunodeficiency.

The CDR3 loop is CSARTSGDTDTQYF. Incomplete CDR3 DNA: TGCAGTGCTAGGACTAGCGGGGACACAGATACG. The chain couples TRBV20-1 to TRBJ2-3; 11 nucleotides agree with TRBD2. The read terminates 3 residues ahead of where the CDR3 ends, so the germline J gene completes it. The CDR3 runs to 14 residues. After removal of 3 bases from V and 2 bases from J, the junction contained 1 base not matched to a gene. Germline assignment: CDR1 DFQATT and CDR2 SNEGSKA (reference sequence).